The rows below give T cell receptor beta chains drawn from one sample of a study of cytotoxic CD8 clonotypes in ibrutinib-treated CLL. The method was immunoSEQ multiplex PCR; TCRdb's version includes in-frame clones alone and lacks a portion of them. The sample holds some 310,000 clones, roughly 85% seen once. The starting material was PBMCs, obtained before ibrutinib treatment. These receptors all stem from a human donor with chronic lymphocytic leukemia. Both conserved end residues are part of each CDR3.

>TRBJ2-7|14|TRBV30
CAWSEAYFSYEQYF
>TRBJ2-5|22|TRBV9
CASSPGVFRGLAASQRQETQYF
>TRBJ1-2|14|TRBV28
CASRRLGTVVHYTF
>TRBJ2-5|15|TRBV28
CASSRQSYGMETQYF
>TRBJ2-1|16|TRBV19
CASSLKAGGYYNEQFF
>TRBJ1-4|16|TRBV15
CATSRGRGPTNEKLFF
>TRBJ2-1|15|TRBV7-2
CASSIIAVSYNEQFF
>TRBJ1-2|15|TRBV5-5
CASSLDPGLNYGYTF
>TRBJ1-1|15|TRBV11-2
CASSLVGFLDTEAFF
>TRBJ2-1|15|TRBV7-2
CASSSGLAGYNEQFF
>TRBJ2-7|14|TRBV7-3
CASSPTSGSYEQYF
>TRBJ1-1|15|TRBV4-1
CASTKSGKEGTEAFF
>TRBJ2-1|15|TRBV6-1
CASSDGGRAYNEQFF
>TRBJ1-1|13|TRBV6-5
CASSYGQNTEAFF
>TRBJ1-1|15|TRBV5-4
CASSLVAQGFPEAFF
>TRBJ1-5|18|TRBV18
CASSRHRSRGFSNQPQHF
>TRBJ2-7|14|TRBV5-5
CASSNRDSRYEQYF
>TRBJ1-5|13|TRBV27
CASSSGRNQPQHF
>TRBJ2-1|15|TRBV16
CASSHRIYSYNEQFF
>TRBJ2-7|15|TRBV14
CASSPKAGGPHEQYF